This entry concerns a single T cell receptor (beta chain). The antigen it binds to is not known. Base qualities are missing; no much larger clone stands one base away. The CDR3 goes from the cysteine to the phenylalanine over 14 residues. Only CDR3 DNA remains: 42 bases, in frame from the first base. The germline V gene encodes CDR1 SQVTM and CDR2 ANQGSEA. V is trimmed back by 7 bases and J by 2 bases, and the junction contains 7 bases that no gene match accounts for. The data were obtained in a study of T cell responses to AZD1222 COVID-19 vaccine (dated by TCRdb to the early 2020s). Study-level background: Because spike-specific TCR depth and breadth did not differ between the two schedules, AZD1222 recipients who got a second dose at roughly 4 weeks were pooled with those who got a second dose at roughly 12 weeks. TCR sequencing covered 230 or so trial participants: 207 given two doses of AZD1222 and about 26 given two doses of MenACWY control vaccine. Enrollment into the trials was organized by age into subgroups of 18-55, 56-69 and 70-plus years, and those subgroups contained about 160, 30 and 59 TCR-sequenced participants, respectively.

The time point label, read with the paper, signifies: baseline before first vaccination. Vaccinee samples came from UK trials COV001 and COV002, including a single-blind randomized controlled phase 2/3 trial of AZD1222 (ChAdOx1 nCoV-19) in healthy adults. For TCRbeta chain sequencing, PBMC samples were collected from trial participants at day 0 and at day 28 after the second dose. The CDR3 regions of human TCRbeta chains were subjected to immunosequencing. Per the authors' processing: Repertoire TCRs were matched against a reference library of SARS-CoV-2-specific TCRs generated with the MIRA antigen-specificity platform. Breadth was defined as the fraction of unique TCRs that were SARS-CoV-2-associated. Depth was defined as the fraction of total T cells that were SARS-CoV-2-associated. Using the MIRA data, each spike-specific TCR was assigned both to the spike region to which the TCR was reactive and to a CD4 or CD8 class. Log10-transformed breadth and depth values were compared by one-way ANOVA with Sidak's multiple comparisons tests. What TCRdb holds here is the immuneACCESS table cut down to in-frame rearrangements. Part of the clones is not present; checked against another copy, under half of the missing clones reflect an unresolved V gene, and the others are unexplained. That table furnishes V, J and clone size, whereas the DNA furnished D and trimming. Recorded for this sample are 160,000 or so clones; roughly nine tenths of them occurred a single time. 1.9% of the sample rests with the top ten.

The paper as a whole reports these results and caveats: After two AZD1222 doses, spike-specific TCR breadth and depth were significantly higher than at day 0 and than in MenACWY recipients. CD4 TCRs associated with the vaccine covered the entire spike protein, and the dominant responses were in regions 160-218 and 743-854. Participants were mostly white British, with more females than males. The authors suggested clonal diversity may have been underestimated. In the small 56-69-year group, the increase in depth fell short of significance, most likely because of low power. Epitopes outside the regions mutated in the B.1.351 and B.1.1.7 variants were reportedly recognized by nearly half of the unique spike-specific TCRs. Conclusions about previously exposed vaccinees are limited because only five to seven AZD1222 recipients were SARS-CoV-2 seropositive at baseline. Because no day 14 peak-response samples were available, repertoires were characterized only after the peak T cell response.

The source is an adult in good health. The receptor chain draws on TRBV29-1 and TRBJ2-1; TRBD1 lines up with 8 middle nucleotides. The sample in question was peripheral blood, obtained on day 0 of AZD1222 vaccination. This receptor has the CDR3 CSGRTGQTYNEQFF. In nucleotides, the sequence is TGCAGCGGACGGACAGGGCAAACCTACAATGAGCAGTTCTTC.